A single T cell receptor beta chain is shown here with its context. Its antigen is unidentified. The record originates from a study of cytomegalovirus exposure and HLA in healthy donors. Findings of the study overall: Reportedly, cytomegalovirus status was diagnosed with high sensitivity and specificity.

The ends lost 4 bases at V and 4 bases at J; junction bases unmatched: 6. Germline V CDR1 and CDR2: SEHNR, FQNEAQ (reference sequence). The CDR3 has 14 residues. Assay used: immunoSEQ multiplex PCR; TCRdb lists only in-frame clones, some missing. Of approximately 100,000 clones in the sample, roughly 90% were seen once. The receptor was isolated from a woman between 18 and 30 years old in good health and CMV-seronegative. This chain uses TRBV7-9 with TRBJ1-2, with 7 bases identical to TRBD1. Material for sequencing was PBMCs. CDR3 coding DNA: TGTGCCAGCAGCTCCGGGACAGCTGTCTATGGCTACACCTTC. Encoded protein: CASSSGTAVYGYTF. The full variable domain, its missing parts supplied by reference TRBV7-9 and TRBJ1-2, is DTGVSQNPRHKITKRGQNVTFRCDPISEHNRLYWYRQTLGQGPEFLTYFQNEAQLEKSRLLSDRFSAERPKGSFSTLEIQRTEQGDSAMYLCASSSGTAVYGYTFGSGTRLTVV.